Detailed here is one T cell receptor beta chain. Antigen specificity is unknown. Researchers ran the PCR with 60 Vbeta and 13 Jbeta primers. The protocol was immunoSEQ multiplex PCR, while the TCRdb copy is restricted to in-frame clones and leaves out a portion. Reported are 80,000 to 95,000 clones; the ten largest clones contain about 16%. This record belongs to a study of cytomegalovirus exposure and HLA in healthy donors. Study results and caveats: In an earlier analysis, in several hundred donors, most V segments appeared productive either ~90% or ~30% of the time.

The germline gives CDR1 LGHNT, CDR2 FRNRAP. The CDR3 totals 11 residues. V was pared by 7 bases and J by 3 bases, with 6 bases between. Material: PBMCs. This receptor was identified in a man over 45 in good health and CMV-seropositive. The rearrangement joins TRBV12-5 to TRBJ1-1; D is unresolved. As DNA, the CDR3 is TGTGCTAGTGCCGGGGACACTGAAGCTTTCTTT. This sequence encodes CASAGDTEAFF.